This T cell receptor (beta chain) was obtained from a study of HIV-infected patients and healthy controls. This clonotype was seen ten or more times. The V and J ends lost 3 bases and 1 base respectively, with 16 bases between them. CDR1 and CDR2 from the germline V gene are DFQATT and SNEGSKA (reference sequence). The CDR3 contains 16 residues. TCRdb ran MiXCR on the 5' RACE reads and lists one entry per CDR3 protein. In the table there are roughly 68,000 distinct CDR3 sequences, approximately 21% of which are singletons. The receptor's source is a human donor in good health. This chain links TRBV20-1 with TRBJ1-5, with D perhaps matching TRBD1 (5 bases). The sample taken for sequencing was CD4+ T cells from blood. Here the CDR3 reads CSARATRGVSNQPQHF. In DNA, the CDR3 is TGCAGTGCTAGGGCAACCCGGGGGGTGAGCAATCAGCCCCAGCATTTT.